This TCR beta chain was found in a study of shared clonotypes between healthy human individuals. Across the whole study: Each donor's CD8 memory used one plate, CD8 naive two, each CD4 subset three. General study points: Although depth was large, rarefaction showed that sequencing of the sorted subsets was incomplete. It was the non-shared clonotypes that had lower generation probabilities than clonotypes shared by all four donors.

Regarding this clone: Its antigen is unidentified.

Caucasian adults residing in Nashville, Tennessee made up all the donors. Trimming left V 2 bases short and J 4 bases short, with 14 bases between. The CDR3 length is 15 residues. Germline-derived CDR1 and CDR2 are MNHEY and SMNVEV (reference sequence). Produced via immunoSEQ multiplex PCR; TCRdb's table is partial and in-frame only. This table has roughly 2 million clones, 90% to 95% appearing once. This sequence originates from a man younger than 30 in good health. The chain combines TRBV27 with TRBJ1-2; the D is unclear. Sequenced sample: naive CD4+ T cells sorted from blood. Subset defined: CD45RA+ positively selected. The CDR3 nucleotides read TGTGCCAGCAGTTTAAGTGAAGCGAGCCCCTATGGCTACACCTTC. Translation: CASSLSEASPYGYTF.